One and the same sample provided the 19 T cell receptor beta chains below, sequenced in a study of OX40 agonist ivuxolimab in advanced cancers. The repertoire was sequenced with immunoSEQ multiplex PCR; TCRdb's copy has only in-frame clones and lacks some. Of nearly 50,000 clones in the sample, 85% to 90% were seen once. This specimen consisted of CD4+ or CD8+ T cells sorted from blood, obtained in a trial of the OX40 agonist ivuxolimab. The receptors here all came from an adult with an advanced solid tumor such as melanoma, head and neck, liver or kidney cancer.

V is TRBV6-5 and J is TRBJ1-2; 8 bases map to TRBD1. Germline CDR1 reads MNHEY; CDR2 reads SVGAGI. With 0 bases clipped from V and 8 bases from J, the junction kept 5 bases outside the gene matches. This CDR3 comprises 14 residues. The CDR3 coding sequence is TGTGCCAGCAGTTACTCGACTCAGGGGGCCGGCTACACCTTC. It is translated as CASSYSTQGAGYTF.

This clone was detected only a few times. The J gene is TRBJ1-4, the V gene TRBV19, with D perhaps TRBD1 (5 bases). Germline V gene sequence: CDR1 LNHDA, CDR2 SQIVND (reference sequence). CDR3 length equals 15 residues. The ends were cut back, 0 bases at V and 3 bases at J, with 8 bases in the middle. The CDR3 loop is CASSIEAGANEKLFF. The CDR3 bases are TGTGCCAGTAGTATAGAAGCGGGGGCTAATGAAAAACTGTTTTTT.

V gene TRBV28 combines with J gene TRBJ2-7, with 7 bases matching TRBD1. This CDR3 region has 16 residues. Germline CDR1 reads MDHEN; CDR2 reads SYDVKM. V lost 6 bases and J lost 4; bases outside the gene matches: 15. CDR3 amino acids: CASSHDSGGGGYEQYF. CDR3 DNA sequence: TGTGCCAGCAGCCACGACTCAGGGGGTGGGGGTTACGAGCAGTACTTC.

This sequence joins TRBV28 and TRBJ1-5; D gene ambiguous. V lost 4 bases to trimming and J lost 0 bases, with 7 bases between them. CDR3 length: 14 residues. CDR1 and CDR2 (germline): MDHEN, SYDVKM. CDR3: CASSWTDSNQPQHF. The CDR3 DNA follows: TGTGCCAGCAGTTGGACGGATAGCAATCAGCCCCAGCATTTT.

This clone was found once. For the CDR3, the DNA is TGTGCTAGTGGTTGCCCCCCCTTAGGCCTTATTAGCAAGCAGTACTTC. The encoded protein is CASGCPPLGLISKQYF. V usage is TRBV12-5 and J usage is TRBJ2-7; D is ambiguous. The CDR3 consists of 16 residues. The V gene's germline CDR1 is LGHNT and CDR2 FRNRAP. The V and J ends lost 4 bases and 8 bases respectively, with 24 bases between them.

The chain uses TRBV4-3 and TRBJ2-7; 8 bases align to TRBD1. The CDR3 covers 15 residues. Germline CDR1 reads LGHNA; CDR2 reads YSLEER. Unmatched junction bases numbered 4, after V lost 0 bases and J lost 3 bases. This CDR3 reads CASSQDQGTGYEQYF. In DNA form, the CDR3 reads TGCGCCAGCAGCCAAGATCAGGGGACAGGCTACGAGCAGTACTTC.

This clone was seen a few times. The chain carries TRBV19 and TRBJ2-5; TRBD2 aligns across 8 bases. Germline CDR1 is LNHDA and CDR2 is SQIVND (reference sequence). Germline trimming cut 3 bases from V and 3 bases from J; bases unmatched to any gene: 6. CDR3 size: 15 residues. CDR3 sequence: CASSMGLGLEETQYF. CDR3 DNA sequence: TGTGCCAGTAGTATGGGTTTGGGACTAGAAGAGACCCAGTACTTC.

Comments on this clone: The sample has other DNA sequences that encode this CDR3 too. The rearrangement joins TRBV28 to TRBJ2-1; D is undetermined. This CDR3 has 10 amino acids. Germline CDR1 reads MDHEN; CDR2 reads SYDVKM. V gave up 2 bases and J gave up 7 bases, with 0 bases separating them. CDR3 nucleotides: TGTGCCAGCAGTTTAAATGAGCAGTTCTTC. It is translated as CASSLNEQFF.

Here the CDR3 DNA reads TGTGCCAGCAGCGGTGGACAGAGATATAATTCACCCCTCCACTTT. It yields the protein CASSGGQRYNSPLHF. The chain uses TRBV5-4 and TRBJ1-6, with a tentative D call TRBD1 (6 bases). The CDR3 is 15 amino acids. V lost 4 bases, J lost 4 bases, and 12 bases lay in between. Germline values: CDR1 SGHNT, CDR2 YYREEE (reference sequence).

The chain recombines TRBV29-1 with TRBJ2-2; D may correspond to TRBD1 or TRBD2 (6 bases each). The CDR3 length is 14 residues. Per the germline V gene, CDR1 is SQVTM and CDR2 is ANQGSEA. With 2 bases removed from V and 6 bases from J, the gap between germline ends came to 13 bases. The CDR3 region is CSVENQGRSGELFF. CDR3 in DNA: TGCAGCGTTGAAAATCAGGGGAGGTCCGGGGAGCTGTTTTTT.

The rearrangement joins TRBV27 to TRBJ2-5; the D is unclear. CDR1 and CDR2 (germline): MNHEY, SMNVEV (reference sequence). V was pared by 2 bases and J by 2 bases, with 9 bases between. The CDR3 has 14 residues. Here the CDR3 reads CASSLHVAQETQYF. The CDR3 DNA reads TGTGCCAGCAGTTTACACGTGGCTCAAGAGACCCAGTACTTC.

This clone appeared a single time. This chain links TRBV9 with TRBJ2-5; D ambiguous. The CDR3 runs 14 residues. V was pared by 0 bases and J by 1 base, with 7 bases between. Germline lookup yields CDR1 SGDLS and CDR2 YYNGEE. The CDR3 spells CASSVGTFQETQYF. CDR3 in DNA: TGTGCCAGCAGCGTAGGCACATTCCAAGAGACCCAGTACTTC.

The chain links TRBV19 to TRBJ2-7; 7 bases line up with TRBD1. There are 15 residues in the CDR3. With V trimmed by 6 bases and J by 5 bases, 13 bases remained unmatched. Germline V CDR1 and CDR2: LNHDA, SQIVND (reference sequence). The CDR3 loop reads CASSALQGLNDEQYF. The DNA of the CDR3 is TGTGCCAGTAGCGCGCTACAGGGGCTCAATGACGAGCAGTACTTC.

The V gene is TRBV11-2, the J gene TRBJ2-5; D gene uncertain. The germline gives CDR1 SGHAT, CDR2 FQNNGV. Trimming left V 3 bases short and J 1 base short, with 12 bases between. The CDR3 loop spans 15 amino acids. The CDR3 sequence is CASSFPRHIQETQYF. As DNA, the CDR3 is TGTGCCAGCAGCTTCCCCAGACACATCCAAGAGACCCAGTACTTC. The full variable domain, completed using reference TRBV11-2 and TRBJ2-5, is EAGVAQSPRYKIIEKRQSVAFWCNPISGHATLYWYQQILGQGPKLLIQFQNNGVVDDSQLPKDRFSAERLKGVDSTLKIQPAKLEDSAVYLCASSFPRHIQETQYFGPGTRLLVL.

This chain joins TRBV7-2 and TRBJ2-7, with TRBD1 matching over 7 bases. Germline V lookup: CDR1 SGHTA, CDR2 FQGNSA. The CDR3 totals 15 residues. V was pared by 1 base and J by 0 bases, with 3 bases of the junction left unmatched. CDR3 in DNA: TGTGCCAGCAGCTTAGTATGGGACAGCTCCTACGAGCAGTACTTC. This gives the protein CASSLVWDSSYEQYF.

The genes are TRBV7-2 and TRBJ2-1; 10 bases line up with TRBD2. CDR3 length: 15 amino acids. Trimming took 0 bases from V and 4 from J; bases not matched to a gene: 0. Germline V gene sequence: CDR1 SGHTA, CDR2 FQGNSA. CDR3 bases: TGTGCCAGCAGCTTAGCACTAGCGGGATACAATGAGCAGTTCTTC. Protein product: CASSLALAGYNEQFF.

The chain uses TRBV27 and TRBJ2-7; the D gene could be TRBD1 or TRBD2 (6 bases each). Germline CDR1 is MNHEY and CDR2 is SMNVEV (reference sequence). Trimming left V 2 bases short and J 4 bases short, with 12 bases between. The CDR3 contains 14 residues. The CDR3 protein is CASSLDGGQYEQYF. The CDR3 bases are TGTGCCAGCAGTTTAGACGGGGGCCAGTACGAGCAGTACTTC.

The rearrangement uses TRBV6-4 and TRBJ2-1; 9 bases are shared with TRBD2. The CDR3 runs 15 residues. Germline V gene data show CDR1 as MRHNA and CDR2 as SNTAGT. Germline trimming cut 6 bases from V and 4 bases from J; bases unmatched to any gene: 7. This CDR3 is CASSHSGGEYNEQFF. In DNA form, the CDR3 reads TGTGCCAGCAGCCATAGCGGGGGCGAGTACAATGAGCAGTTCTTC.

V usage is TRBV11-3 and J usage is TRBJ2-5; TRBD2 agrees at 7 bases. CDR3 length: 14 residues. V dropped 3 bases and J dropped 0; count of bases not matched to a gene: 1. The germline V gene encodes CDR1 SGHNT and CDR2 YENEEA. This chain's CDR3 is CASSFRGDQETQYF. CDR3 nucleotides: TGTGCCAGCAGCTTCCGGGGGGACCAAGAGACCCAGTACTTC.